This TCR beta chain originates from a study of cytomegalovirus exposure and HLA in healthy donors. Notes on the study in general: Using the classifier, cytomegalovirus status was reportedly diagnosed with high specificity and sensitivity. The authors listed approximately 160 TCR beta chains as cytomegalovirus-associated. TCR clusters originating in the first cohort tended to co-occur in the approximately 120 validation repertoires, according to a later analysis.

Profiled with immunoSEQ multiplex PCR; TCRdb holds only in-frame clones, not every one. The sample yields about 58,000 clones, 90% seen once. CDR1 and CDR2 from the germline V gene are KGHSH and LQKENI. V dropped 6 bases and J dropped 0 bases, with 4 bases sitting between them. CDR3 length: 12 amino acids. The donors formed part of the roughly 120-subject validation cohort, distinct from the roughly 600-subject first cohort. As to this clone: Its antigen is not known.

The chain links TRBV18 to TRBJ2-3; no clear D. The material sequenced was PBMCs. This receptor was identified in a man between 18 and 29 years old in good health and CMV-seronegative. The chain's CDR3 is CASSQSTDTQYF. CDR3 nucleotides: TGTGCCAGCTCCCAGAGCACAGATACGCAGTATTTT.